This T cell receptor (beta chain) was profiled in a study of T cells in narcolepsy. Regarding the study as a whole: Autoreactive HCRT-specific and TRIB2-specific clonotypes were marked in same-patient CSF-versus-blood CD4+ comparisons.

Data came from immunoSEQ multiplex PCR; TCRdb stores just in-frame clones and leaves some out. Of over 25,000 clones listed, approximately 79% are singletons. In its sample, this clone was seen a few times. Its target is not known. The J segment lost 2 bases and the V segment lost 4 bases, leaving 11 bases of the junction unmatched. The CDR3 length is 17 residues. CDR1 SGDLS and CDR2 YYNGEE come from the germline V gene. The genes are TRBV9 and TRBJ2-3; 9 nucleotides match TRBD2. The source material was memory (CD45RA-) CD4+ T cells from blood. This receptor was taken from a human donor in good health. This chain's CDR3 is CASSPYLGGRATDTQYF. The CDR3 DNA reads as TGTGCCAGCAGCCCTTATCTGGGCGGGAGGGCCACAGATACGCAGTATTTT.